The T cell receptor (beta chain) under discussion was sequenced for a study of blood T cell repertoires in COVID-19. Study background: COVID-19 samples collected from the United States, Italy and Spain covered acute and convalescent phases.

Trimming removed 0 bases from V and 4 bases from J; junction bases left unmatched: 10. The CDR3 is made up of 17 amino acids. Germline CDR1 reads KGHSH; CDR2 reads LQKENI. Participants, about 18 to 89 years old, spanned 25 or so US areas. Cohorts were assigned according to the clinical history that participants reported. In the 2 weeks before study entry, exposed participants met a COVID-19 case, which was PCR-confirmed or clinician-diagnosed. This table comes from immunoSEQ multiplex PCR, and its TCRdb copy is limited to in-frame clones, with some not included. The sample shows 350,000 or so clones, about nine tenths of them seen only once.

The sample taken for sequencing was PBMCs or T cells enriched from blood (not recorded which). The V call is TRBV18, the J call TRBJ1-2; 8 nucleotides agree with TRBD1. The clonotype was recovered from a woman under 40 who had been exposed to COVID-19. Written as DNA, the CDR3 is TGTGCCAGCTCACCACCTGAGACAGGGGCTGTCATCTATGGCTACACCTTC. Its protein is CASSPPETGAVIYGYTF.